This is a list of T cell receptor beta chains from one sample in a study of T cells in Graves' hyperthyroidism and ophthalmopathy. TCRdb reprocessed the multiplex PCR reads via MiXCR and lists one record per CDR3 protein. The repertoire holds around 690,000 distinct CDR3 sequences, around 20% seen once, with more than 30% in the top ten. Sequencing was done on a sample of blood. The receptors come from a man in his thirties or forties with Graves' ophthalmopathy. The CDR3 runs from the conserved cysteine through the conserved F or W. The order of the fields is D gene, J gene, V gene, clone size, CDR3 DNA, CDR3 protein. D genes are given only for firm matches. Clone sizes are given selectively: once, few, many, or a class where the clone is expanded.

>TRBD1|TRBJ2-1|TRBV28|.
TGTGCCAGCAGTTTGAGGGACAGACACAATGAGCAGTTCTTC
CASSLRDRHNEQFF
>.|TRBJ1-2|TRBV20-1|.
TGCAGTGCTAGAGGGGGAGGGGAGAGCTATGGCTACACCTTC
CSARGGGESYGYTF
>.|TRBJ2-5|TRBV6-1|few
TGTGCCAGCAGTGAAGGGGGGGAGGAGACCCAGTACTTC
CASSEGGEETQYF
>.|TRBJ1-3|TRBV20-1|few
TGCAGTGCAGGAAAATCCAGAGACAGCTCTGGAAACACCATATATTTT
CSAGKSRDSSGNTIYF
>.|TRBJ2-7|TRBV28|many
TGTGCCAGCAGTGTTTATTCCGGGACACCGAGCTCCTACGAGCAGTACTTC
CASSVYSGTPSSYEQYF
>.|TRBJ1-1|TRBV14|.
TGTGCCAGCAGCCACCTTAGGGCCGGGGGGAGACACACTGAAGCTTTCTTT
CASSHLRAGGRHTEAFF
>TRBD2|TRBJ2-1|TRBV12-3/TRBV12-4|many
TGTGCCAGCAGTTTGACTAGCGGGAGTCATGAGCAGTTCTTC
CASSLTSGSHEQFF
>.|TRBJ2-7|TRBV9|few
TGTGCCAGCAGCCTCAGCGGGGACACCACCTCCTACGAGCAGTACTTC
CASSLSGDTTSYEQYF
>TRBD2|TRBJ2-7|TRBV10-3|few
TGTGCCATCAAGGCGGGAGGTATCGTCCACGAGCAGTACTTC
CAIKAGGIVHEQYF
>TRBD2|TRBJ2-7|TRBV19|few
TGTGCCAGTAGTGGCGGGAGATTTGACGAGCAGTACTTC
CASSGGRFDEQYF
>TRBD2|TRBJ2-3|TRBV20-1|.
TGCAGTGCCCTCCGGACTAGCGGGAAGGCAGATACGCAGTATTTT
CSALRTSGKADTQYF
>.|TRBJ2-3|TRBV5-1|many
TGCGCCAGCAGCGTCTCAGGGGATGCACCTTCGGATACGCAGTATTTT
CASSVSGDAPSDTQYF
>.|TRBJ2-1|TRBV20-1|few
TGCAGTGCTAGTTTGACAGTATACAATGAGCAGTTCTTC
CSASLTVYNEQFF
>.|TRBJ1-1|TRBV7-9|few
TGTGCCAGCAGCCCCAGGAGGGGGACGAACACTGAAGCTTTCTTT
CASSPRRGTNTEAFF
>TRBD2|TRBJ2-1|TRBV12-3/TRBV12-4|many
TGTGCCAGCAGTTTAGCCGTAGCGGGGCCGGGAGGAGGGTATGAGCAGTTCTTC
CASSLAVAGPGGGYEQFF
>.|TRBJ1-3|TRBV12-3/TRBV12-4|many
TGTGCCAGCAGTTCCTGGGCACAGGGTTTAGGGAACACCATATATTTT
CASSSWAQGLGNTIYF
>TRBD1|TRBJ1-2|TRBV12-3/TRBV12-4|few
TGTGCCAGCAGTTTCCGGGACAGCACTGTTGGCTACACCTTC
CASSFRDSTVGYTF
>TRBD1|TRBJ2-5|TRBV24-1|many
TGTGCCACCAGTGATGACCCCGGACAGGGCTCCCAGGAGACCCAGTACTTC
CATSDDPGQGSQETQYF
>TRBD1|TRBJ1-1|TRBV12-3/TRBV12-4|many
TGTGCCAGCAGTGAGACAGGGGGCGCGACTGAAGCTTTCTTT
CASSETGGATEAFF
>.|TRBJ2-5|TRBV7-9|.
TGTGCCAGCAGCCCCCCAAGGGCCAGGTTGAACCAAGAGACCCAGTACTTC
CASSPPRARLNQETQYF
>TRBD2|TRBJ2-7|TRBV6-5|.
TGTGCCAGCAGTTCAACTAGCGGGAGTACCTACGAGCAGTACTTC
CASSSTSGSTYEQYF
>.|TRBJ1-1|TRBV19|many
TGTGCCAGCTCAATAGGAGTGAACACTGAAGCTTTCTTT
CASSIGVNTEAFF
>TRBD2|TRBJ2-3|TRBV7-2|many
TGTGCCAGCAGCTTAACAGCGGGAGCTACAGATACGCAGTATTTT
CASSLTAGATDTQYF
>TRBD2|TRBJ2-3|TRBV5-1|few
TGTGCCAGCAGCTTGGCTGGTAGCGGGATGGGCACAGATACGCAGTATTTT
CASSLAGSGMGTDTQYF
>TRBD2|TRBJ2-7|TRBV6-1|.
TGTGCCAGCAGTGAAATGGGGACTAGCGGACCCTACGAGCAGTACTTC
CASSEMGTSGPYEQYF
>.|TRBJ1-1|TRBV5-1|few
TGCGCCAGCAGCTTGGATGGCATCTCGAACACTGAAGCTTTCTTT
CASSLDGISNTEAFF
>TRBD2|TRBJ2-5|TRBV20-1|few
TGCAGTGCCCGGACCGGGCTAGCGGGACTCTTCCAAGAGACCCAGTACTTC
CSARTGLAGLFQETQYF
>TRBD2|TRBJ2-5|TRBV3-1|.
TGTGCCAGCAGCCAAGGCAGCGGGAGGGCCGGTGAGACCCAGTACTTC
CASSQGSGRAGETQYF
>TRBD1|TRBJ2-1|TRBV13|.
TGTGCCAGCAGCTTAGTCGGACAGGGGTACAATGAAGCGTTCTTC
CASSLVGQGYNEAFF
>TRBD1|TRBJ2-7|TRBV7-8|many
TGTGCCAGCAGCCTCGGACAGGGTATCGGGAAAGGGAACGAGCAGTACTTC
CASSLGQGIGKGNEQYF
>TRBD2|TRBJ2-1|TRBV7-2|many
TGTGCCAGCAGCAAGTCTAGCGGGACGGTAGATGAGCAGTTCTTC
CASSKSSGTVDEQFF
>TRBD1|TRBJ2-7|TRBV28|many
TGTGCCAGCACTAGGGGACAGTCTTACGAGCAGTACTTC
CASTRGQSYEQYF
>.|TRBJ2-3|TRBV11-2|many
TGTGCCAGCAGCTCCCAGACAGATACGCAGTATTTT
CASSSQTDTQYF
>.|TRBJ2-1|TRBV5-1|many
TGCGCCAGCAGCTTGCCCCGGGCGGGTCCCTACAATGAGCAGTTCTTC
CASSLPRAGPYNEQFF
>.|TRBJ2-1|TRBV12-3/TRBV12-4|.
TGTGCCAGCAGTGTACGGACGGTTAATGAGCAGTTCTTC
CASSVRTVNEQFF